A selection of T cell receptor beta chains follows, all from one sample in a study of T cells after yellow fever vaccination. One entry per CDR3 protein results from TCRdb running MiXCR on the 5' RACE reads. The data show about 340,000 distinct CDR3 sequences, 9.5% to 15% seen once. The sequencing used CD4+ T cells sorted from PBMCs, collected 15 days after the yellow fever booster vaccination. Source of these receptors: a man aged 18 to 30 who received the YFV17D yellow fever vaccine. CDR3s include the opening cysteine and the closing phenylalanine or tryptophan. The D gene is left open where the match is weak. Some rows mark clone size as missing; the rest say once, few, many or name a class of expanded clone.

d_call,v_call,clone_size,j_call,cdr3_aa,cdr3_nt
NA,TRBV4-3,NA,TRBJ2-3,CASSHGQAGADTQYF,TGCGCCAGCAGCCACGGACAGGCGGGAGCAGATACGCAGTATTTT
TRBD1,TRBV2,few,TRBJ1-1,CASRKTGGAEAFF,TGTGCCAGCAGAAAAACAGGGGGGGCTGAAGCTTTCTTT
NA,TRBV4-3,many,TRBJ2-1,CASSQESYNEQFF,TGCGCCAGCAGCCAAGAGTCCTACAATGAGCAGTTCTTC
TRBD2,TRBV5-4,NA,TRBJ2-5,CASSTTSLGTQYF,TGTGCCAGCAGCACGACTAGCTTAGGGACCCAGTACTTC
TRBD1,TRBV4-3,NA,TRBJ2-6,CASSQEGTGAWSGANVLTF,TGCGCCAGCAGCCAAGAGGGGACAGGAGCTTGGTCTGGGGCCAACGTCCTGACTTTC
NA,TRBV28,NA,TRBJ1-2,CASSSYRDYTF,TGTGCCAGCAGTTCTTACCGCGACTACACCTTC
NA,TRBV7-2,many,TRBJ1-1,CASTQWGVTEAFF,TGTGCCAGCACCCAGTGGGGGGTCACTGAAGCTTTCTTT
NA,TRBV5-1,few,TRBJ2-1,CASSFMDNEQFF,TGCGCCAGCAGCTTTATGGACAATGAGCAGTTCTTC
NA,TRBV6-1,NA,TRBJ1-5,CASTGATNFNQPQHF,TGTGCCAGCACAGGTGCTACCAATTTCAATCAGCCCCAGCATTTT
TRBD1,TRBV5-1,many,TRBJ2-3,CASSGQGSVDTQYF,TGCGCCAGCAGCGGACAGGGGAGTGTGGATACGCAGTATTTT
NA,TRBV9,many,TRBJ1-2,CASSVEDHGYTF,TGTGCCAGCAGCGTAGAGGATCATGGCTACACCTTC
TRBD2,TRBV5-6,few,TRBJ2-7,CASSWTSGGLSSYEQYF,TGTGCCAGCAGCTGGACTAGCGGGGGCTTGAGCTCCTACGAGCAGTACTTC
NA,TRBV2,NA,TRBJ2-4,CASTRDGNIQYF,TGTGCCAGCACCAGGGACGGGAACATTCAGTACTTC
NA,TRBV3-1,few,TRBJ2-1,CASSQDRREQFF,TGTGCCAGCAGCCAAGATCGAAGGGAGCAGTTCTTC
NA,TRBV30,NA,TRBJ2-7,CAWSVGAWEQYF,TGTGCCTGGAGTGTTGGAGCGTGGGAGCAGTACTTC
NA,TRBV5-1,NA,TRBJ1-1,CASSQGILTEAFF,TGCGCCAGCAGCCAAGGGATTCTCACTGAAGCTTTCTTT
NA,TRBV7-9,NA,TRBJ2-5,CASSFLQRALLETQYF,TGTGCCAGCAGCTTCTTACAGCGGGCCTTGTTGGAGACCCAGTACTTC
NA,TRBV5-1,NA,TRBJ2-2,CASNLDNTGELFF,TGCGCCAGCAATCTCGACAACACCGGGGAGCTGTTTTTT
TRBD1,TRBV7-9,few,TRBJ2-2,CASSPDRVANTGELFF,TGTGCCAGCAGCCCTGACAGGGTTGCCAACACCGGGGAGCTGTTTTTT
NA,TRBV3-1,NA,TRBJ2-1,CASSQAAGGLMSEQFF,TGTGCCAGCAGCCAGGCCGCCGGGGGCCTTATGAGTGAGCAGTTCTTC
NA,TRBV5-1,many,TRBJ2-5,CASSLDRLGSETQYF,TGCGCCAGCAGCTTGGACCGTTTAGGGAGTGAGACCCAGTACTTC
TRBD1,TRBV28,NA,TRBJ1-2,CASSPSPGGIGYGYTF,TGTGCCAGCAGTCCCTCGCCAGGGGGCATCGGGTATGGCTACACCTTC
NA,TRBV30,few,TRBJ1-5,CAWSDYSQPQHF,TGTGCCTGGTCCGATTATAGTCAGCCCCAGCATTTT
NA,TRBV12-3/TRBV12-4,NA,TRBJ2-2,CASSLRGVNTGELFF,TGTGCCAGCAGTTTGAGGGGCGTGAACACCGGGGAGCTGTTTTTT
NA,TRBV12-3/TRBV12-4,few,TRBJ1-1,CASSSYLGHTEAFF,TGTGCCAGCAGCTCCTACTTGGGGCACACTGAAGCTTTCTTT
TRBD1,TRBV5-1,few,TRBJ1-2,CASSLDTTGGVRGYTF,TGCGCCAGCAGCTTAGACACAACAGGGGGAGTACGAGGCTACACCTTC
TRBD2,TRBV18,many,TRBJ2-3,CASSPGLAGATDTQYF,TGTGCCAGCTCACCGGGACTAGCGGGGGCCACAGATACGCAGTATTTT
NA,TRBV5-1,NA,TRBJ2-6,CASSLEQVEANVLTF,TGCGCCAGCAGCTTGGAGCAGGTCGAAGCCAACGTCCTGACTTTC
NA,TRBV7-2,few,TRBJ2-5,CASRQAPLETQYF,TGTGCCAGCAGACAAGCCCCCTTAGAGACCCAGTACTTC
TRBD1,TRBV20-1,few,TRBJ1-2,CSANRGGYGYTF,TGCAGTGCCAACAGGGGCGGCTATGGCTACACCTTC
NA,TRBV18,NA,TRBJ2-7,CASSPGSRGRVFAYEQYF,TGTGCCAGCTCACCGGGATCCAGGGGAAGGGTCTTTGCCTACGAGCAGTACTTC
NA,TRBV5-1,few,TRBJ2-7,CASSFASTSYEQYF,TGCGCCAGCAGCTTCGCCTCCACCTCCTACGAGCAGTACTTC
NA,TRBV6-6,many,TRBJ2-5,CASSYGIPLETQYF,TGTGCCAGCAGTTACGGTATTCCTCTAGAGACCCAGTACTTC
NA,TRBV20-1,NA,TRBJ2-5,CSAYSFQETQYF,TGCAGTGCTTACAGTTTCCAAGAGACCCAGTACTTC
NA,TRBV15,few,TRBJ2-2,CATESQGGRTGELFF,TGTGCCACCGAGAGTCAGGGTGGCCGTACCGGGGAGCTGTTTTTT
NA,TRBV6-5,many,TRBJ1-4,CASSYSRELANEKLFF,TGTGCCAGCAGTTACTCGCGGGAGTTGGCTAATGAAAAACTGTTTTTT
NA,TRBV6-1,few,TRBJ1-5,CASGIDRLYSNQPQHF,TGTGCCAGCGGGATTGACAGACTTTATAGCAATCAGCCCCAGCATTTT
NA,TRBV9,few,TRBJ1-6,CASSVYREDSPLHF,TGTGCCAGCAGCGTCTACAGGGAAGATTCACCCCTCCACTTT
NA,TRBV4-2,NA,TRBJ1-1,CASSQVSRAAEAFF,TGTGCCAGCAGCCAAGTGAGCAGGGCCGCTGAAGCTTTCTTT
NA,TRBV7-9,NA,TRBJ2-7,CASSLWGSPYEQYF,TGTGCCAGCAGCTTGTGGGGTTCGCCCTACGAGCAGTACTTC
NA,TRBV3-1,once,TRBJ2-3,CASSHLSGARGTDTQYF,TGTGCCAGCAGCCATCTCTCGGGGGCGCGAGGCACAGATACGCAGTATTTT
NA,TRBV4-1,few,TRBJ1-1,CASSQGSRRGRNTEAFF,TGCGCCAGCAGCCAAGGGAGTAGGCGGGGGCGGAACACTGAAGCTTTCTTT
NA,TRBV14,few,TRBJ2-7,CASSQEQGEFYEQYF,TGTGCCAGCAGCCAAGAGCAGGGTGAATTCTACGAGCAGTACTTC
TRBD1,TRBV5-1,NA,TRBJ2-1,CASSGGQPGDEQFF,TGCGCCAGCAGCGGGGGACAGCCTGGCGATGAGCAGTTCTTC
NA,TRBV5-1,few,TRBJ1-2,CASSNPTGHYGYTF,TGCGCCAGCAGCAACCCGACAGGTCACTATGGCTACACCTTC
TRBD2,TRBV19,NA,TRBJ2-3,CASNRGGGTDTQYF,TGTGCCAGTAATCGGGGGGGCGGAACAGATACGCAGTATTTT
NA,TRBV10-3,few,TRBJ2-3,CAISKGLNTDTQYF,TGTGCCATCAGTAAGGGTCTGAATACAGATACGCAGTATTTT
NA,TRBV13,NA,TRBJ2-2,CASSLEDTGELFF,TGTGCCAGCAGCTTAGAGGACACCGGGGAGCTGTTTTTT
NA,TRBV7-8,few,TRBJ2-2,CASSRDGRANTGELFF,TGTGCCAGCAGCCGAGACGGAAGGGCGAACACCGGGGAGCTGTTTTTT
NA,TRBV12-3/TRBV12-4,few,TRBJ2-1,CASSFVPGENEQFF,TGTGCCAGCAGTTTTGTGCCGGGAGAGAATGAGCAGTTCTTC
NA,TRBV18,few,TRBJ2-7,CASSQSRLGEQYF,TGTGCCAGCTCTCAGTCACGCCTGGGGGAACAGTACTTC